These T cell receptor beta chains were read from a single sample in a study of radiotherapy plus CTLA-4 blockade in lung cancer. Only in-frame clones appear in the TCRdb table, and some are missing; sequencing was by immunoSEQ multiplex PCR. This sample has tens of thousands of clones; approximately 83% occur once, and the top ten carry roughly 0.84%. The sample was peripheral blood, taken from a patient treated with radiotherapy plus ipilimumab. The receptors come from a human donor with non-small cell lung cancer who had stable disease on radiotherapy plus ipilimumab. CDR3s include the opening cysteine and the closing phenylalanine or tryptophan. The D gene is left open where the match is weak. Clone size is given for some rows only: seen once, a few or many times, or a class if the clone is expanded.

V: TRBV30; length: 17; J: TRBJ1-4; size: -; D: -; DNA: TGTGCCTGGGGCCGGGCCCCCGGCGGAGAGGCTAATGAAAAACTGTTTTTT; CDR3: CAWGRAPGGEANEKLFF
V: TRBV27; length: 15; J: TRBJ2-7; size: -; D: TRBD1; DNA: TGTGCCAGCAGTTCACCTCGGGACAGATTCTACGAGCAGTACTTC; CDR3: CASSSPRDRFYEQYF
V: TRBV6-5; length: 14; J: TRBJ1-1; size: -; D: -; DNA: TGTGCCAGCAGTTACGGGGTAGAGGGCACTGAAGCTTTCTTT; CDR3: CASSYGVEGTEAFF
V: TRBV10-2; length: 12; J: TRBJ2-5; size: -; D: -; DNA: TGCGCCAGCCGGCGGGTCCAAGAGACCCAGTACTTC; CDR3: CASRRVQETQYF
V: TRBV18; length: 16; J: TRBJ1-1; size: -; D: TRBD1; DNA: TGTGCCAGCTCACCACGGGCAGGGGGCTCAGACACTGAAGCTTTCTTT; CDR3: CASSPRAGGSDTEAFF
V: TRBV28; length: 15; J: TRBJ2-1; size: -; D: TRBD1; DNA: TGTGCCAGCAGTTTGCATCAGGGGGCGGGGAATGAGCAGTTCTTC; CDR3: CASSLHQGAGNEQFF
V: TRBV14; length: 15; J: TRBJ2-2; size: -; D: TRBD1; DNA: TGTGCCAGCAGCCCCGACAGGGGGTACACCGGGGAGCTGTTTTTT; CDR3: CASSPDRGYTGELFF
V: TRBV19; length: 13; J: TRBJ1-6; size: -; D: -; DNA: TGTGCCAGCAGGACGTTAGATAATTCACCCCTCCACTTT; CDR3: CASRTLDNSPLHF
V: TRBV5-1; length: 16; J: TRBJ2-1; size: -; D: TRBD2; DNA: TGCGCCAGCAGCTGGGGGGAAGGAGCGGGAGCAGGTGAGCAGTTCTTC; CDR3: CASSWGEGAGAGEQFF
V: TRBV7-2; length: 15; J: TRBJ2-7; size: -; D: TRBD2; DNA: TGTGCCAGCAGCTCCGGGACTAGCGGGATCTACGAGCAGTACTTC; CDR3: CASSSGTSGIYEQYF
V: TRBV27; length: 16; J: TRBJ2-7; size: few; D: TRBD1; DNA: TGTGCCAGCAGTTTATACAGGGGGCCGGGCTCCTACGAGCAGTACTTC; CDR3: CASSLYRGPGSYEQYF
V: TRBV28; length: 16; J: TRBJ1-5; size: once; D: -; DNA: TGTGCCAGCAGTTTATTAGGTGACAAGTCCAATCAGCCCCAGCATTTT; CDR3: CASSLLGDKSNQPQHF
V: TRBV6-1; length: 14; J: TRBJ2-5; size: once; D: -; DNA: TGTGCCAGCAGTACGGGACGACATAGGGAGACCCAGTACTTC; CDR3: CASSTGRHRETQYF
V: TRBV5-1; length: 15; J: TRBJ2-2; size: -; D: -; DNA: TGCGCCAGCAGCCCAAGTTTTTTAGGGGCCGGGGAGCTGTTTTTT; CDR3: CASSPSFLGAGELFF
V: TRBV7-9; length: 15; J: TRBJ2-5; size: -; D: TRBD1; DNA: TGTGCCAGCAGCCCCGGACAGGGGGGACAAGAGACCCAGTACTTC; CDR3: CASSPGQGGQETQYF
V: TRBV7-2; length: 14; J: TRBJ2-5; size: once; D: -; DNA: TGTGCCAGCAGCTTGCGGGGGCCCCAAGAGACCCAGTACTTC; CDR3: CASSLRGPQETQYF
V: TRBV28; length: 13; J: TRBJ2-1; size: few; D: -; DNA: TGTGCCAGCTGGTTGGGGAGGAGCAATGAGCAGTTCTTC; CDR3: CASWLGRSNEQFF
V: TRBV6-5; length: 16; J: TRBJ1-2; size: -; D: -; DNA: TGTGCCAGCAGTTACTCTGGGGGGGGAAGGCGCTATGGCTACACCTTC; CDR3: CASSYSGGGRRYGYTF
V: TRBV18; length: 13; J: TRBJ1-2; size: once; D: -; DNA: TGTGCCAGCTCACCACTCGAACAGGAGGGCTACACCTTC; CDR3: CASSPLEQEGYTF
V: TRBV6-1; length: 15; J: TRBJ1-5; size: few; D: -; DNA: TGTGCCAGCAATGGGGGAACGGAGGGCAATCAGCCCCAGCATTTT; CDR3: CASNGGTEGNQPQHF
V: TRBV9; length: 16; J: TRBJ2-5; size: -; D: TRBD2; DNA: TGTGCCAGCAGCGTAGAGGCTAGCGGGAAAGGAGAGACCCAGTACTTC; CDR3: CASSVEASGKGETQYF
V: TRBV27; length: 17; J: TRBJ2-7; size: -; D: TRBD2; DNA: TGTGCCAGCAGTGGCGGGACTAGCGGGAGGGCCCAGGGCGAGCAGTACTTC; CDR3: CASSGGTSGRAQGEQYF
V: TRBV25-1; length: 14; J: TRBJ2-1; size: -; D: -; DNA: TGTGCCAGCAGTAAAAGCGGGAGGACAGGGGAGCAGTTCTTC; CDR3: CASSKSGRTGEQFF
V: TRBV30; length: 12; J: TRBJ1-1; size: -; D: TRBD1; DNA: TGTGCCTGCGACAGGGGGAACACTGAAGCTTTCTTT; CDR3: CACDRGNTEAFF
V: TRBV7-2; length: 15; J: TRBJ1-4; size: -; D: TRBD1; DNA: TGTGCCAGCAGCTTTCAACAGGGGCTGGGTGAAAAACTGTTTTTT; CDR3: CASSFQQGLGEKLFF
V: TRBV7-3; length: 13; J: TRBJ2-3; size: -; D: TRBD2; DNA: TGTGCCAGCAGCCCCGGGGGGGTGGATACGCAGTATTTT; CDR3: CASSPGGVDTQYF
V: TRBV30; length: 15; J: TRBJ2-1; size: -; D: TRBD2; DNA: TGTGCCTGGAGTGGACTAGCGGGGGGGCCGGGTAAGCAGTTCTTC; CDR3: CAWSGLAGGPGKQFF
V: TRBV28; length: 16; J: TRBJ2-5; size: -; D: TRBD1; DNA: TGTGCCAGCAGTTCCATTGGGGGACAGTCAAAAGAGACCCAGTACTTC; CDR3: CASSSIGGQSKETQYF
V: TRBV12-5; length: 12; J: TRBJ2-1; size: once; D: -; DNA: TGTGCTAGTGGTTTGGAGGTCAATGAGCAGTTCTTC; CDR3: CASGLEVNEQFF
V: TRBV10-1; length: 13; J: TRBJ2-7; size: -; D: TRBD2; DNA: TGCGCCAGCAGTGCGACTAGCACCTACGAGCAGTACTTC; CDR3: CASSATSTYEQYF
V: TRBV4-1; length: 16; J: TRBJ2-1; size: -; D: TRBD2; DNA: TGCGCCAGCAGCCAAGGTGTACTAGCGGTTATCAATGAGCAGTTCTTC; CDR3: CASSQGVLAVINEQFF
V: TRBV28; length: 19; J: TRBJ2-6; size: -; D: TRBD1; DNA: TGTGCCAGCAGTCCTACCGACAGGGGGCTAATAGCTGGGGCCAACGTCCTGACTTTC; CDR3: CASSPTDRGLIAGANVLTF
V: TRBV28; length: 15; J: TRBJ1-6; size: -; D: -; DNA: TGTGCCAGCACTCCTAGGACGAACAGCAATTCACCCCTCCACTTT; CDR3: CASTPRTNSNSPLHF
V: TRBV2; length: 13; J: TRBJ1-1; size: -; D: -; DNA: TGTGCCAGCAGCAGAAACGTAGGGACTGAAGCTTTCTTT; CDR3: CASSRNVGTEAFF
V: TRBV18; length: 13; J: TRBJ1-2; size: -; D: -; DNA: TGTGCCAGCTCACCCGCATCAGGAGATGGCTACACCTTC; CDR3: CASSPASGDGYTF